These T cell receptor beta chains were read from a single sample in a study of T cells after yellow fever vaccination. TCRdb re-called the 5' RACE reads with MiXCR, one entry per CDR3 protein. This table holds some 600,000 distinct CDR3 sequences, around 12% found once. Sample: PBMCs, taken on the day of the yellow fever booster vaccination. These receptors all come from a man younger than 45 who received the YFV17D yellow fever vaccine. CDR3s leave out the opening cysteine and the closing phenylalanine or tryptophan. Fields, in order: V gene, clone size, J gene, CDR3 protein. Size is stated for part of the rows, as once, few or many counts, or as a class when the clone is expanded.

TRBV7-8,-,TRBJ2-1,ASSDQGMDNEQF
TRBV6-2/TRBV6-3,many,TRBJ2-7,ASRSPTHKSYEQY
TRBV2,few,TRBJ2-3,ASNVGVYTDTQY
TRBV7-9,-,TRBJ2-3,ASSPDTYTDTQY
TRBV4-3,-,TRBJ2-7,ASLPTSGSWIGTYEQY
TRBV5-1,few,TRBJ2-6,ASSLSLSRGANVLT
TRBV7-9,-,TRBJ2-5,ASSFFSGPQETQY
TRBV7-2,-,TRBJ2-7,ASSFSGLENYEQY
TRBV5-1,few,TRBJ2-1,ASSLGRDGDEQF
TRBV7-2,-,TRBJ1-6,ASSLARQGNSPLH
TRBV6-1,few,TRBJ2-7,ASSEARGDRFQYEQY
TRBV12-3/TRBV12-4,-,TRBJ2-3,ASSFLPGEGPDTQY
TRBV7-9,-,TRBJ1-1,ASSPRQGREAF
TRBV12-3/TRBV12-4,many,TRBJ2-6,ASSSANVLT
TRBV5-1,-,TRBJ2-3,ASSIPGTGSGDTQY
TRBV18,-,TRBJ2-5,ASSPPAGRQETQY
TRBV7-9,few,TRBJ1-4,ASSFSEEGGKLF
TRBV7-9,-,TRBJ2-7,ASSSGTGVGEQY
TRBV9,-,TRBJ2-7,ASSSDDYEQY
TRBV5-1,-,TRBJ2-5,ASRLGLAGGPETQY
TRBV20-1,-,TRBJ2-1,SVVVVGEQF
TRBV25-1,many,TRBJ2-1,ASSPEHEQF
TRBV27,-,TRBJ2-1,ASRNTGTGTNEQF
TRBV20-1,-,TRBJ2-7,SADRASYEQY
TRBV12-3/TRBV12-4,many,TRBJ1-2,ASSLAGSYGYT
TRBV7-2,-,TRBJ1-1,ASSFQVNTEAF
TRBV12-3/TRBV12-4,few,TRBJ2-1,ASRQADNEQF
TRBV27,few,TRBJ2-1,ASSHSGDQYNEQF
TRBV12-3/TRBV12-4,many,TRBJ1-2,ASSRTGDYGYT
TRBV7-2,-,TRBJ2-7,ASSFGGITYEQY
TRBV20-1,-,TRBJ2-1,SRRPQDYNEQF